Presented here are 22 T cell receptor beta chains from one specimen sequenced in a study of cytomegalovirus exposure and HLA in healthy donors. Vbeta (60) and Jbeta (13) primers were used in the PCR. Some clones are missing from TCRdb's copy, which holds only in-frame ones; the method was immunoSEQ multiplex PCR. The sample records a few hundred thousand clones, roughly 70% being singletons. The material sequenced was PBMCs. Receptors originate from a female donor in good health and CMV-seronegative.

This clone was seen only once. The V gene is TRBV19, the J gene TRBJ2-7; possibly TRBD2 for D (6 bases). Germline V CDR1 and CDR2: LNHDA, SQIVND (reference sequence). The ends were cut back, 5 bases at V and 0 bases at J, with 14 bases in the middle. CDR3 size: 15 residues. The CDR3 DNA reads as TGTGCCAGTAGTGCGGGGATCGGACTCTCCTACGAGCAGTACTTC. Translation: CASSAGIGLSYEQYF.

This clone was seen only once. The rearrangement links TRBV5-1 to TRBJ2-1; 7 bases fit TRBD2. The V segment lost 5 bases and the J segment 1 base; nucleotides outside the gene matches: 6. The CDR3 consists of 15 residues. Germline-derived CDR1 and CDR2 are SGHRS and YFSETQ. The CDR3 DNA sequence: TGCGCCAGCAGGGAGGCGGGAGCTTCCTACAATGAGCAGTTCTTC. Residues: CASREAGASYNEQFF.

The rearrangement uses TRBV2 and TRBJ2-7; perhaps TRBD1 as D (5 bases). The CDR3 runs 11 residues. Per the germline V gene, CDR1 is SNHLY and CDR2 is FYNNEI. Trimming took off 8 bases at V and 6 bases at J, with 11 bases between the two ends. CDR3 nucleotides: TGTGCCAGCTCCTTACAGGTCGAGCAGTACTTC. It specifies CASSLQVEQYF.

The genes are TRBV11-2 and TRBJ2-7, with D perhaps matching TRBD2 (5 bases). The CDR3 contains 14 residues. V was trimmed by 3 bases and J by 1 base, leaving 10 bases between them. The germline gives CDR1 SGHAT, CDR2 FQNNGV. The CDR3 DNA is TGTGCCAGCAGCTTCCAGCGGCCTTCCTACGAGCAGTACTTC. Translating gives CASSFQRPSYEQYF. The whole variable domain, filled in from reference TRBV11-2 and TRBJ2-7, reads EAGVAQSPRYKIIEKRQSVAFWCNPISGHATLYWYQQILGQGPKLLIQFQNNGVVDDSQLPKDRFSAERLKGVDSTLKIQPAKLEDSAVYLCASSFQRPSYEQYFGPGTRLTVT.

The chain recombines TRBV6-6 with TRBJ2-4; D is perhaps TRBD2 (7 bases). Germline V gene sequence: CDR1 MNHNY, CDR2 SVGAGI (reference sequence). V was pared by 8 bases and J by 8 bases, with 13 bases between. The CDR3 is made up of 12 amino acids. This CDR3 reads CASGGGRDIQYF. CDR3 DNA: TGTGCCAGCGGGGGGGGCCGGGACATTCAGTACTTC.

This clone was found a few times. The chain uses TRBV11-2 and TRBJ2-1; 7 bases fit TRBD1. Germline values: CDR1 SGHAT, CDR2 FQNNGV. The CDR3 is made up of 14 amino acids. V shed 8 bases and J 0 bases; nucleotides not matched to a gene: 4. The CDR3 region has the DNA TGTGCCAGCGGGGGACAGCACTCCTACAATGAGCAGTTCTTC. The encoded protein is CASGGQHSYNEQFF.

This clone has only a few counts. This sequence joins TRBV7-8 and TRBJ2-7, with 7 bases aligning to TRBD1. The trim removed 5 bases at V and 4 bases at J, leaving 14 bases unmatched. The CDR3 is 16 residues long. From germline, CDR1 is SGHVS and CDR2 FQNEAQ. The CDR3 DNA is TGTGCCAGCAGCCCATCTGACAGGGCCTCTCCTTACGAGCAGTACTTC. Encoded protein: CASSPSDRASPYEQYF.

The genes are TRBV7-2 and TRBJ2-3, with TRBD2 identical over 7 bases. The V gene's germline CDR1 is SGHTA and CDR2 FQGNSA. The CDR3 covers 15 residues. V lost 3 bases and J lost 4; bases outside the gene matches: 7. This CDR3 is CASSFPGGSADTQYF. The CDR3 bases are TGTGCCAGCAGCTTCCCAGGCGGGAGTGCAGATACGCAGTATTTT.

This chain links TRBV18 with TRBJ1-2; D remains ambiguous. Trimming left V 3 bases short and J 8 bases short, with 13 bases between. The CDR3 extends over 13 amino acids. The V gene's germline CDR1 is KGHSH and CDR2 LQKENI. CDR3 in amino acids: CASSPWEDQGYTF. CDR3 sequence (DNA): TGTGCCAGCTCACCTTGGGAGGATCAAGGCTACACCTTC.

The chain couples TRBV6-6 to TRBJ2-7; D is undetermined. Germline CDR1 reads MNHNY; CDR2 reads SVGAGI (reference sequence). This CDR3 is built from 14 residues. Trimming removed 0 bases from V and 0 bases from J, with 6 bases in between. CDR3 nucleotide sequence: TGTGCCAGCAGTTACTCGTACAGCTCCTACGAGCAGTACTTC. Translation gives CASSYSYSSYEQYF.

V is TRBV6-1 and J is TRBJ2-2; D perhaps matches TRBD2 (5 bases). The CDR3 extends over 15 amino acids. Germline V gene data show CDR1 as MNHNS and CDR2 as SASEGT. Trimming took off 10 bases at V and 7 bases at J, with 22 bases between the two ends. CDR3 DNA: TGTGCCACCCAGTCCCATGCGGCGGGCGGCGGGGAGCTGTTTTTT. It yields the protein CATQSHAAGGGELFF.

The chain recombines TRBV27 with TRBJ1-4, with a possible D match to TRBD1 (5 bases). The CDR3 extends over 16 amino acids. Germline V gene data show CDR1 as MNHEY and CDR2 as SMNVEV (reference sequence). Trimming removed 3 bases at V and 0 bases at J, with 11 bases between. The CDR3 region is CASSFQGTTTNEKLFF. The CDR3 DNA sequence: TGTGCCAGCAGTTTCCAGGGAACCACAACTAATGAAAAACTGTTTTTT.

This clone occurred a few times. The junction departs from germline at one end; a sequencing error may be responsible. V is TRBV7-9 and J is TRBJ2-7; D remains unclear. CDR3 length: 15 amino acids. CDR1 is SEHNR, CDR2 FQNEAQ, per germline (reference sequence). The CDR3 sequence: CSSSPPGGRSYEQYF. In DNA form, the CDR3 reads TGTTCCAGCAGCCCACCCGGCGGCCGGTCCTACGAGCAGTACTTC. The entire variable domain, with the rest obtained from reference TRBV7-9 and TRBJ2-7, is as follows: DTGVSQNPRHKITKRGQNVTFRCDPISEHNRLYWYRQTLGQGPEFLTYFQNEAQLEKSRLLSDRFSAERPKGSFSTLEIQRTEQGDSAMYLCSSSPPGGRSYEQYFGPGTRLTVT.

This chain connects TRBV6-5 to TRBJ2-7; D perhaps matches TRBD2 (6 bases). V was cut by 5 bases and J by 6 bases, with 11 bases left in between. Germline V CDR1 and CDR2: MNHEY, SVGAGI. The CDR3 length is 12 residues. CDR3 coding DNA: TGTGCCAGCAGTCCGACCGGGAGCGAGCAGTACTTC. The encoded protein is CASSPTGSEQYF.

The rearrangement joins TRBV6-5 to TRBJ2-5; D not certain. The CDR3 consists of 14 residues. CDR1 MNHEY and CDR2 SVGAGI come from the germline V gene. Trimming left V 3 bases short and J 1 base short, with 9 bases between. CDR3 nucleotide sequence: TGTGCCAGCAGTTATCAGGCGTCCCAAGAGACCCAGTACTTC. It codes for CASSYQASQETQYF.

This sequence joins TRBV29-1 and TRBJ2-3, with 10 bases aligning to TRBD2. Germline V gene data show CDR1 as SQVTM and CDR2 as ANQGSEA. CDR3 length: 15 amino acids. The trim removed 3 bases at V and 3 bases at J, leaving 6 bases unmatched. CDR3 bases: TGCAGCGTTGACGATGGTAGCGGGAGGACAGATACGCAGTATTTT. Protein sequence: CSVDDGSGRTDTQYF.

The chain carries TRBV5-3 and TRBJ1-5; TRBD1 might be the D (6 bases). TRBV5-3 is flagged as an ORF with uncertain function. This CDR3 comprises 20 residues. Trimming pared 1 base from V and 0 bases from J, leaving 23 bases between. The CDR3 region is CARSLCDRYPRGYSNQPQHF. CDR3 nucleotide sequence: TGTGCCAGAAGCTTGTGTGACAGGTACCCTCGGGGTTATAGCAATCAGCCCCAGCATTTT.

V and J are TRBV2 and TRBJ1-4, with D possibly matching TRBD1 (6 bases). The V gene's germline CDR1 is SNHLY and CDR2 FYNNEI. The CDR3 is made up of 15 amino acids. V lost 5 bases and J lost 3, with 13 bases in between. The CDR3 nucleotides are TGTGCCAGCAGTCAATCAGGGGCCCCTAATGAAAAACTGTTTTTT. Amino acid sequence: CASSQSGAPNEKLFF.

J is TRBJ1-4 and V is TRBV11-2, with D possibly TRBD1 on 5 matching bases. Deletions cut 3 bases from V and 8 bases from J, with 7 bases between. Germline CDR1 reads SGHAT; CDR2 reads FQNNGV. CDR3 length: 12 residues. The CDR3 loop is CASSLAGEKLFF. The CDR3 nucleotides are TGTGCCAGCAGCTTGGCAGGGGAAAAACTGTTTTTT.

The J gene is TRBJ2-3, the V gene TRBV5-1; possibly TRBD2 for D (6 bases). The ends were cut back, 7 bases at V and 2 bases at J, with 14 bases in the middle. The CDR3 has 14 amino acids. Germline CDR1 SGHRS, CDR2 YFSETQ. The CDR3 loop reads CASQTRTITDTQYF. The CDR3 DNA is TGCGCCAGCCAGACTAGAACAATCACAGATACGCAGTATTTT.

The chain links TRBV27 to TRBJ1-3; 9 bases agree with TRBD1. The germline gives CDR1 MNHEY, CDR2 SMNVEV (reference sequence). The CDR3 contains 15 residues. Germline trimming cut 6 bases from V and 3 bases from J; bases unmatched to any gene: 6. The CDR3 is CASRAGQGLGNTIYF. The CDR3 coding sequence is TGTGCCAGCAGGGCAGGACAGGGGCTTGGAAACACCATATATTTT.

The rearrangement uses TRBV7-2 and TRBJ2-7, with D maybe TRBD1 (6 bases). CDR1 and CDR2 from the germline V gene are SGHTA and FQGNSA. The CDR3 is 14 residues long. V shed 5 bases and J shed 5 bases, with 16 bases lying between them. CDR3 in amino acids: CASSGRRQAHEQYF. The CDR3 DNA sequence: TGTGCCAGCAGCGGTCGGAGACAGGCCCACGAGCAGTACTTC.